The 25 T cell receptor beta chains reported below all come from one sample, sequenced in a study of blood T cell repertoires in COVID-19. Libraries were prepared by immunoSEQ multiplex PCR; TCRdb keeps only in-frame clonotypes and omits some of them. The sample contains more than 35,000 clones, 65% to 90% of which appear only once. Sequencing was carried out using peripheral blood. The source is a human donor in a cohort sampled during active COVID-19.

The J gene is TRBJ2-5, the V gene TRBV2; TRBD1 aligns across 7 bases. Germline CDR1 reads SNHLY; CDR2 reads FYNNEI. With 8 bases clipped from V and 5 bases from J, the junction kept 8 bases outside the gene matches. The CDR3 is 13 residues long. The CDR3 protein is CASRRQGYETQYF. In nucleotides, the CDR3 is TGTGCCAGCCGAAGACAGGGTTATGAGACCCAGTACTTC.

This clone was recorded only once. The chain has TRBV7-2 and TRBJ1-1, with D unclear. The CDR3 consists of 14 residues. Trimming shortened V by 0 bases and J by 1 base, and 6 bases separated the two germline ends. Germline V gives CDR1 SGHTA, CDR2 FQGNSA. The DNA of the CDR3 is TGTGCCAGCAGCTTAGCTGCCGGGAACACTGAAGCTTTCTTT. Translated: CASSLAAGNTEAFF.

This sequence joins TRBV6-5 and TRBJ1-4, with unresolved D. Germline CDR1 MNHEY, CDR2 SVGAGI. The V and J ends lost 0 bases and 5 bases respectively, with 7 bases between them. The CDR3 has 14 amino acids. This chain's CDR3 is CASSYSKQNEKLFF. CDR3 DNA sequence: TGTGCCAGCAGTTACTCGAAACAGAATGAAAAACTGTTTTTT.

The V and J genes are TRBV27 and TRBJ2-3; the match to TRBD2 covers 8 bases. The CDR3 length is 14 residues. J was trimmed by 1 base and V by 6 bases; bases with no gene match: 3. Germline CDR1 and CDR2: MNHEY and SMNVEV (reference sequence). The DNA for the CDR3 is TGTGCCAGCAGGAGAGCGGGAGGCACAGATACGCAGTATTTT. Its translation is CASRRAGGTDTQYF.

V usage is TRBV6-5 and J usage is TRBJ1-1; D ambiguous. CDR1 is MNHEY, CDR2 SVGAGI, per germline. The ends were cut back, 2 bases at V and 0 bases at J, with 4 bases in the middle. The CDR3 has 13 residues. The CDR3 DNA reads TGTGCCAGCAGTTACGTAGTGAACACTGAAGCTTTCTTT. Its translation is CASSYVVNTEAFF.

This clone has just one count. The chain couples TRBV6-2 or TRBV6-3 to TRBJ2-3, with TRBD2 matching 12 bases. This CDR3 is built from 14 residues. The germline V gene encodes CDR1 MNHEY and CDR2 SVGEGT. With 4 bases clipped from V and 6 bases from J, the junction kept 2 bases outside the gene matches. The CDR3 spells CASSFGTSGDTQYF. CDR3 nucleotide sequence: TGTGCCAGCAGTTTTGGGACTAGCGGGGATACGCAGTATTTT.

J is TRBJ1-5 and V is TRBV12-3 or TRBV12-4; D unresolved. The CDR3 is 13 amino acids. Trimming left V 5 bases short and J 4 bases short, with 9 bases between. CDR3 residues: CASSPGKNQPQHF. CDR3 coding DNA: TGTGCCAGCAGTCCGGGAAAAAATCAGCCCCAGCATTTT.

This rearrangement joins TRBV29-1 to TRBJ1-1; D is ambiguous. Germline V gene data show CDR1 as SQVTM and CDR2 as ANQGSEA. V was trimmed by 5 bases and J by 7 bases, leaving 11 bases between them. This CDR3 spans 11 amino acids. CDR3 coding DNA: TGCAGCGTTTCAGGCAGCCGTGAAGCTTTCTTT. It encodes CSVSGSREAFF. The variable domain in full, completed from reference TRBV29-1 and TRBJ1-1, reads SAVISQKPSRDICQRGTSLTIQCQVDSQVTMMFWYRQQPGQSLTLIATANQGSEATYESGFVIDKFPISRPNLTFSTLTVSNMSPEDSSIYLCSVSGSREAFFGQGTRLTVV.

V gene TRBV6-1 combines with J gene TRBJ1-4; D gene unclear. This CDR3 contains 13 residues. The germline V and J ends were trimmed by 5 bases and 7 bases, with 11 bases remaining between them. Per the germline V gene, CDR1 is MNHNS and CDR2 is SASEGT. In DNA form, the CDR3 reads TGTGCCAGCAGTTGGGAGGATATTGAAAAACTGTTTTTT. This codes for CASSWEDIEKLFF.

The chain uses TRBV10-3 and TRBJ1-5; 8 bases are a match to TRBD1. After removal of 0 bases from V and 2 bases from J, the junction contained 3 bases not matched to a gene. The CDR3 spans 16 residues. Germline V gene data show CDR1 as ENHRY and CDR2 as SYGVKD. CDR3 sequence: CAISESGQGGNQPQHF. In nucleotides, the CDR3 is TGTGCCATCAGTGAGTCTGGACAGGGTGGCAATCAGCCCCAGCATTTT.

The chain joins TRBV7-3 to TRBJ2-7; the D gene is possibly TRBD1 (5 bases). Per the germline V gene, CDR1 is SGHTA and CDR2 is FQGTGA. The V gene lost 4 bases and the J gene lost 4 bases, with 14 bases spanning the gap. The CDR3 consists of 14 residues. The CDR3 DNA reads as TGTGCCAGCAGCTCCGCCGACAGAGTTTACGAGCAGTACTTC. Translating it yields CASSSADRVYEQYF.

This clone appeared once. V gene TRBV6-6 combines with J gene TRBJ2-1, with 8 positions matching TRBD2. Germline V gene lookup returns CDR1 MNHNY and CDR2 SVGAGI (reference sequence). The CDR3 is made up of 15 amino acids. Trimming took 2 bases from V and 3 from J; bases not matched to a gene: 3. CDR3 sequence reads: CASSYAAGGYNEQFF. The CDR3, as DNA: TGTGCCAGCAGTTACGCGGCGGGGGGCTACAATGAGCAGTTCTTC.

The genes are TRBV7-2 and TRBJ1-1; possible D gene TRBD1, 6 bases. Germline CDR1 is SGHTA and CDR2 is FQGNSA. V was cut by 4 bases and J by 6 bases, with 9 bases left in between. CDR3 length equals 12 residues. The CDR3 DNA reads as TGTGCCAGCAGCTCCCGGACAGCTGAAGCTTTCTTT. This encodes CASSSRTAEAFF.

The rearrangement links TRBV7-6 to TRBJ1-6, with D maybe TRBD1 (6 bases). The CDR3 spans 15 residues. The V and J ends lost 0 bases and 9 bases respectively, with 12 bases between them. The germline V gene has CDR1 SGHVS and CDR2 FNYEAQ. The CDR3 protein is CASSLAEGEVSPLHF. The CDR3 DNA reads as TGTGCCAGCAGCTTAGCCGAGGGGGAAGTTTCACCCCTCCACTTT.

The chain is built from TRBV6-6 and TRBJ1-5; weak D call: TRBD1 (6 bases). The CDR3 contains 16 residues. Germline V gene data show CDR1 as MNHNY and CDR2 as SVGAGI (reference sequence). V was clipped by 4 bases and J by 0 bases, with 13 bases between them. The CDR3 spells CASSSAGVLSNQPQHF. CDR3 DNA sequence: TGTGCCAGCAGTTCCGCAGGGGTGCTTAGCAATCAGCCCCAGCATTTT.

This rearrangement joins TRBV19 to TRBJ1-5; no clear D. Looked up from germline, CDR1 is LNHDA and CDR2 is SQIVND (reference sequence). The length of the CDR3 is 14 residues. V lost 3 bases and J 7 bases, leaving 13 bases between the germline ends. CDR3 coding DNA: TGTGCCAGTAGTATGACCCGTGCTAGGCAGCCCCAGCATTTT. It encodes CASSMTRARQPQHF. Filled out from reference TRBV19 and TRBJ1-5, the complete variable domain reads DGGITQSPKYLFRKEGQNVTLSCEQNLNHDAMYWYRQDPGQGLRLIYYSQIVNDFQKGDIAEGYSVSREKKESFPLTVTSAQKNPTAFYLCASSMTRARQPQHFGDGTRLSIL.

This sequence joins TRBV11-2 and TRBJ1-1; TRBD1 agrees at 10 bases. The CDR3 length is 18 residues. V lost 5 bases, J lost 0 bases, and 12 bases stayed unmatched. Germline lookup yields CDR1 SGHAT and CDR2 FQNNGV. CDR3 sequence (DNA): TGTGCCAGCAGCCGAACCGGGACAGGGGATTTCATGAACACTGAAGCTTTCTTT. Translation gives CASSRTGTGDFMNTEAFF.

This clone came up once. V is TRBV28 and J is TRBJ1-1; the D gene is possibly TRBD1 (6 bases). The CDR3 extends over 15 amino acids. The V end was cut by 3 bases, the J end by 1 base, with 12 bases between. Germline values: CDR1 MDHEN, CDR2 SYDVKM. DNA for the CDR3: TGTGCCAGCAGTTTTCAGGGGCGAGGGAACACTGAAGCTTTCTTT. The encoded protein is CASSFQGRGNTEAFF.

This clone was detected a few times. The chain employs TRBV11-1 and TRBJ2-7; TRBD1 might be the D (6 bases). CDR3 length: 15 amino acids. Trimming pared 5 bases from V and 1 base from J, leaving 15 bases between. The germline V gene encodes CDR1 SGHAT and CDR2 FQDESV (reference sequence). The CDR3 coding sequence is TGTGCCAGCAGCATTACAGGGATCCGATCCTACGAGCAGTACTTC. Translation gives CASSITGIRSYEQYF.

The chain recombines TRBV7-9 with TRBJ1-4, with 11 bases fitting TRBD1. The CDR3 has 15 residues. After removal of 5 bases from V and 10 bases from J, the junction contained 9 bases not matched to a gene. Germline V gene sequence: CDR1 SEHNR, CDR2 FQNEAQ (reference sequence). CDR3 protein: CASSPRGQGVPKLFF. CDR3 DNA sequence: TGTGCCAGCAGCCCACGGGGACAGGGGGTACCAAAACTGTTTTTT.

J is TRBJ2-1 and V is TRBV3-1 (or the pseudogene TRBV3-2); 10 nucleotides line up with TRBD2. Germline CDR1 reads LGHDT; CDR2 reads YNNKEL (reference sequence). This CDR3 is built from 15 residues. The V and J ends lost 1 base and 11 bases, in that order; junction bases with no gene match: 8. CDR3 sequence: CASSQAGLAVTKQFF. For the CDR3, the DNA is TGTGCCAGCAGCCAAGCTGGACTAGCGGTCACGAAGCAGTTCTTC.

The count of this clone is one. This chain links TRBV2 with TRBJ1-2, with 9 bases identical to TRBD1. CDR3 length: 14 residues. CDR1 is SNHLY and CDR2 is FYNNEI in the germline V gene. V was clipped by 8 bases and J by 7 bases; unmatched bases: 11. The CDR3 protein is CASGAGTGLGGYTF. Here the CDR3 DNA reads TGTGCCAGCGGAGCGGGGACAGGGCTTGGTGGCTACACCTTC.

The gene calls are TRBV6-5 and TRBJ1-1, with TRBD1 as a possible D gene (5 bases). The CDR3 totals 16 residues. CDR1 is MNHEY and CDR2 is SVGAGI in the germline V gene. The V end lost 0 bases, the J end lost 4 bases, and 15 bases lay between the germline ends. The CDR3 region is CASSYSLSPGGTEAFF. The CDR3, as DNA: TGTGCCAGCAGTTACTCGTTGTCGCCCGGGGGCACTGAAGCTTTCTTT.

The rearrangement links TRBV7-3 to TRBJ2-1; TRBD2 matches at 9 bases. This CDR3 spans 15 amino acids. Germline CDR1 and CDR2: SGHTA and FQGTGA. V was clipped by 2 bases and J by 4 bases; unmatched bases: 3. The CDR3 nucleotides read TGTGCCAGCAGCTTAGGTAGCGGGGGATACAATGAGCAGTTCTTC. This encodes CASSLGSGGYNEQFF. Drawing the rest from reference TRBV7-3 and TRBJ2-1, the complete variable domain is GAGVSQTPSNKVTEKGKYVELRCDPISGHTALYWYRQSLGQGPEFLIYFQGTGAADDSGLPNDRFFAVRPEGSVSTLKIQRTERGDSAVYLCASSLGSGGYNEQFFGPGTRLTVL.

The chain joins TRBV19 to TRBJ1-5; possibly TRBD1 for D (5 bases). Germline loops: CDR1 LNHDA, CDR2 SQIVND (reference sequence). Trimming took 9 bases from V and 13 from J, leaving 16 bases between them. This CDR3 has 11 amino acids. Here the CDR3 DNA reads TGTGCCAGCCATGATCAGGGAAGGCAGCATTTT. The encoded protein is CASHDQGRQHF.